A single sample gave rise to the 32 T cell receptor beta chains below, sequenced in a study of early T cells in non-severe SARS-CoV-2 infection. In TCRdb, the 5' RACE reads were re-called with MiXCR into one record per CDR3 protein. The data contain tens of thousands of distinct CDR3 sequences, just under 4.5% of them singletons. Source material: whole blood. The receptors were sampled from an adult who was a healthcare worker with PCR-confirmed SARS-CoV-2 infection or an uninfected control (not recorded which).

This clonotype was picked up many times. The V call is TRBV7-2, the J call TRBJ2-1; 11 nucleotides match TRBD2. The CDR3 has 16 amino acids. With 7 bases clipped from V and 2 bases from J, the junction kept 7 bases outside the gene matches. Germline CDR1 and CDR2: SGHTA and FQGNSA. In nucleotides, the CDR3 is TGTGCCAGCACCAACTTAGCGGGAGGGCCCTACAATGAGCAGTTCTTC. It specifies CASTNLAGGPYNEQFF.

This clonotype has ten or more counts. The rearrangement links TRBV7-8 to TRBJ1-1; D gene ambiguous. The germline gives CDR1 SGHVS, CDR2 FQNEAQ. This CDR3 has 13 residues. Trimming took off 4 bases at V and 6 bases at J, with 12 bases between the two ends. This CDR3 is CASSSTVKSEAFF. Written as DNA, the CDR3 is TGTGCCAGCAGCTCGACGGTAAAATCTGAAGCTTTCTTT.

This clonotype has a count of ten or more. This chain links TRBV6-6 with TRBJ1-2; D gene ambiguous. Germline-derived CDR1 and CDR2 are MNHNY and SVGAGI (reference sequence). The CDR3 has 13 amino acids. Trimming stripped 6 bases from V and 8 bases from J, with 16 bases between. DNA of the CDR3: TGTGCCAGCAGCCCGACGACGAAAAGGGGCTACACCTTC. Protein sequence: CASSPTTKRGYTF.

This clonotype occurred many times. This sequence joins TRBV28 and TRBJ1-2; maybe TRBD1 (6 bases). V was clipped by 6 bases and J by 1 base, with 12 bases between them. Germline V gene lookup returns CDR1 MDHEN and CDR2 SYDVKM. The CDR3 has 14 residues. CDR3 in amino acids: CASRGPGDNYGYTF. DNA for the CDR3: TGTGCCAGCAGGGGTCCAGGGGATAACTATGGCTACACCTTC.

This clonotype was seen ten or more times. The chain has TRBV6-2 or TRBV6-3 and TRBJ2-6, with a tentative D call TRBD2 (6 bases). From germline, CDR1 is MNHEY and CDR2 SVGEGT. Trimming left V 2 bases short and J 0 bases short, with 8 bases between. This CDR3 contains 16 residues. Here the CDR3 DNA reads TGTGCCAGCAGTTACGGGCGGGGCTCTGGGGCCAACGTCCTGACTTTC. Protein product: CASSYGRGSGANVLTF.

This clonotype was found many times. The rearrangement links TRBV11-3 to TRBJ2-5; D is unresolved. V was shortened by 6 bases and J by 3 bases, with 11 bases between the two germline ends. In germline, CDR1 is SGHNT, CDR2 YENEEA. CDR3 size: 13 residues. CDR3 loop: CASSRAGEETQYF. For the CDR3, the DNA is TGTGCCAGCAGTAGGGCCGGCGAAGAGACCCAGTACTTC. The whole variable domain, remainder taken from reference TRBV11-3 and TRBJ2-5, is EAGVVQSPRYKIIEKKQPVAFWCNPISGHNTLYWYLQNLGQGPELLIRYENEEAVDDSQLPKDRFSAERLKGVDSTLKIQPAELGDSAVYLCASSRAGEETQYFGPGTRLLVL.

This clonotype came up many times. A much more abundant neighbour one base away suggests this may be a read error. This chain links TRBV7-9 with TRBJ1-1; 9 bases are shared with TRBD1. The CDR3 totals 14 residues. The germline V gene encodes CDR1 SEHNR and CDR2 FQNEAQ (reference sequence). CDR3 in amino acids: CASSFTGGRTEVFF. Written as DNA, the CDR3 is TGTGCCAGCAGCTTTACAGGGGGCCGTACTGAAGTTTTCTTT. The variable domain in full, completed from reference TRBV7-9 and TRBJ1-1, reads DTGVSQNPRHKITKRGQNVTFRCDPISEHNRLYWYRQTLGQGPEFLTYFQNEAQLEKSRLLSDRFSAERPKGSFSTLEIQRTEQGDSAMYLCASSFTGGRTEVFFGQGTRLTVV.

This clonotype was picked up a small number of times. The rearrangement links TRBV5-4 to TRBJ2-1; 10 positions match TRBD2. This CDR3 region has 19 residues. Germline V CDR1 and CDR2: SGHNT, YYREEE (reference sequence). The V segment lost 2 bases and the J segment 0 bases; nucleotides outside the gene matches: 11. The CDR3 nucleotides read TGTGCCAGCAGCTTAGCAGGAAGGACTAGCGGTTCCTCCTACAATGAGCAGTTCTTC. This sequence encodes CASSLAGRTSGSSYNEQFF. Based on the CDR3 plus reference TRBV5-4 and TRBJ2-1, the full variable domain is ETGVTQSPTHLIKTRGQQVTLRCSSQSGHNTVSWYQQALGQGPQFIFQYYREEENGRGNFPPRFSGLQFPNYSSELNVNALELDDSALYLCASSLAGRTSGSSYNEQFFGPGTRLTVL.

This clonotype was found many times. The chain links TRBV4-1 to TRBJ2-1; no clear D gene. Germline V gene sequence: CDR1 MGHRA, CDR2 YSYEKL. V shed 1 base and J shed 10 bases, with 17 bases lying between them. CDR3 length: 15 residues. The CDR3 DNA reads TGCGCCAGCAGCCAAGGGGCTCGCCGAGATATGGAGCAGTTCTTC. It yields the protein CASSQGARRDMEQFF.

This clonotype was found many times. The CDR3: CASSVAYGQGSDTQYF. The CDR3 DNA reads TGTGCCAGCAGCGTAGCTTATGGACAGGGGTCAGATACGCAGTATTTT. The chain couples TRBV9 to TRBJ2-3, with 9 bases that match TRBD1. V dropped 0 bases and J dropped 4; count of bases not matched to a gene: 6. The CDR3 loop spans 16 amino acids. Germline CDR1 and CDR2: SGDLS and YYNGEE.

There are many counts of this clonotype. The chain links TRBV19 to TRBJ2-1, with 7 bases matching TRBD1. The CDR3 runs 14 residues. In germline, CDR1 is LNHDA, CDR2 SQIVND (reference sequence). The junction had 8 bases not matched to a gene; V was cut back by 7 bases and J by 5 bases. The CDR3 DNA reads TGTGCCAGTAAGGGGTCGACAGGGCACAATGAGCAGTTCTTC. Its protein is CASKGSTGHNEQFF.

In this sample, this clonotype is medium-sized. The CDR3 loop reads CASSPGTEFYEQYF. In DNA form, the CDR3 reads TGTGCCAGCAGTCCCGGGACGGAATTCTACGAGCAGTACTTC. The gene calls are TRBV12-3 or TRBV12-4 and TRBJ2-7; D assignment may be TRBD1 or TRBD2 (5 bases each). This CDR3 contains 14 residues. V was clipped by 5 bases and J by 3 bases, with 14 bases between them.

This clonotype was picked up many times. The J gene is TRBJ2-5, the V gene TRBV14; possibly TRBD2 for D (6 bases). Trimming removed 4 bases at V and 2 bases at J, with 17 bases between. The CDR3 runs 16 residues. Germline assignment: CDR1 SGHDN and CDR2 FVKESK. Here the CDR3 reads CASSPGVAAIQETQYF. CDR3 nucleotide sequence: TGTGCCAGCAGCCCCGGGGTAGCGGCTATTCAAGAGACCCAGTACTTC.

This clonotype was seen at least ten times. The V and J genes are TRBV2 and TRBJ2-5; TRBD1 aligns across 9 bases. With 6 bases clipped from V and 0 bases from J, the junction kept 5 bases outside the gene matches. CDR3 length equals 15 residues. Germline-derived CDR1 and CDR2 are SNHLY and FYNNEI. Here the CDR3 DNA reads TGTGCCAGCAGCTGGGACAGGGCTAACCAAGAGACCCAGTACTTC. It yields the protein CASSWDRANQETQYF.

This clonotype was picked up a small number of times. The chain couples TRBV6-1 to TRBJ1-1, with D possibly matching TRBD1 (5 bases). The CDR3 extends over 15 amino acids. The germline gives CDR1 MNHNS, CDR2 SASEGT. The V end was cut by 0 bases, the J end by 6 bases, with 14 bases between. CDR3 in amino acids: CASSEAPWTSAEAFF. CDR3 in DNA: TGTGCCAGCAGTGAAGCGCCGTGGACATCCGCTGAAGCTTTCTTT.

The gene calls are TRBV28 and TRBJ2-2; D call uncertain. In germline, CDR1 is MDHEN, CDR2 SYDVKM. The CDR3 totals 16 residues. V lost 6 bases, J lost 0 bases, and 14 bases lay in between. CDR3 loop: CASSRDTSPNTGELFF. The CDR3 nucleotides read TGTGCCAGCAGCCGAGACACCTCCCCGAACACCGGGGAGCTGTTTTTT.

This clonotype showed up many times. The chain carries TRBV12-5 and TRBJ2-1; D not resolved. CDR1 and CDR2 from the germline V gene are LGHNT and FRNRAP. Trimming stripped 10 bases from V and 6 bases from J, with 13 bases between. The CDR3 covers 12 residues. The CDR3 loop is CAKRHHGNEQFF. Here the CDR3 DNA reads TGTGCTAAGAGACACCACGGCAATGAGCAGTTCTTC.

This clonotype was observed many times. CDR3: CATRELAYNEQFF. DNA for the CDR3: TGCGCCACGCGGGAGCTGGCCTACAATGAGCAGTTCTTC. This chain links TRBV10-2 with TRBJ2-1, with 7 bases that match TRBD2. The germline gives CDR1 WSHSY, CDR2 SAAADI. The CDR3 spans 13 residues. V lost 10 bases to trimming and J lost 2 bases; unmatched junction nucleotides: 5.

This clonotype was counted ten times or more. This chain uses TRBV5-6 with TRBJ2-5; 8 bases fit TRBD2. Unmatched junction bases numbered 15, after V lost 4 bases and J lost 4 bases. The CDR3 covers 17 residues. Germline-derived CDR1 and CDR2 are SGHDT and YYEEEE. CDR3 coding DNA: TGTGCCAGCAGCCCAGGGGCCGGGACTAGAGAAAGAGAGACCCAGTACTTC. Amino acids: CASSPGAGTRERETQYF.

There are many counts of this clonotype. The genes are TRBV4-1 and TRBJ2-7; TRBD2 agrees at 10 bases. V lost 1 base and J lost 2; bases outside the gene matches: 5. CDR1 and CDR2 (germline): MGHRA, YSYEKL. The CDR3 has 16 residues. CDR3 nucleotides: TGCGCCAGCAGCCAAGGGGGAGGACTAGCGGCCTACGAGCAGTACTTC. This gives the protein CASSQGGGLAAYEQYF.

The table lists this clonotype with a few counts. The chain uses TRBV7-2 and TRBJ2-1; 10 bases are shared with TRBD2. This CDR3 contains 13 residues. The J segment lost 12 bases and the V segment lost 6 bases, leaving 8 bases of the junction unmatched. CDR1 and CDR2 (germline): SGHTA, FQGNSA. In DNA, the CDR3 is TGTGCCAGCAGGAAAGCGGGAGGGCCTGTGCAGTTCTTC. This encodes CASRKAGGPVQFF.

Remarks on this clonotype: A read error may be the cause here, since a much bigger clone is one base away. The chain employs TRBV7-6 and TRBJ2-1, with a tentative D call TRBD2 (7 bases). Looked up from germline, CDR1 is SGHVS and CDR2 is FNYEAQ. V shed 5 bases and J shed 2 bases, with 16 bases lying between them. The length of the CDR3 is 16 residues. Here the CDR3 reads CASSPRGGGTYNEQFF. The CDR3 DNA follows: TGTGCCAGCAGCCCCAGAGGGGGGGGTACCTACAATGAGCAGTTCTTC.

Written as DNA, the CDR3 is TGTGCCAGCAGTTACCAGACGAACACTGAAGCTTTCTTT. It codes for CASSYQTNTEAFF. This rearrangement joins TRBV6-5 to TRBJ1-1; D gene unclear. V lost 2 bases and J 1 base, leaving 5 bases between the germline ends. This CDR3 has 13 residues. Germline loops: CDR1 MNHEY, CDR2 SVGAGI.

This clonotype was seen at least ten times. V is TRBV4-3 and J is TRBJ2-1; D might be TRBD1 or TRBD2, each matching 5 bases. Germline V gene data show CDR1 as LGHNA and CDR2 as YSLEER. CDR3 length: 17 residues. V dropped 2 bases and J dropped 5 bases, with 19 bases sitting between them. The CDR3 sequence: CASSQNTRASFNNEQFF. In nucleotides, the CDR3 is TGCGCCAGCAGCCAAAACACCAGGGCTAGCTTCAACAATGAGCAGTTCTTC.

This clonotype was recorded many times. The chain links TRBV30 to TRBJ2-3; no clear D gene. Germline loops: CDR1 GTSNPN, CDR2 SVGIG (reference sequence). The V gene lost 2 bases and the J gene lost 5 bases, with 8 bases spanning the gap. The CDR3 has 12 residues. CDR3 protein: CAWSQVRDTQYF. For the CDR3, the DNA is TGTGCCTGGAGTCAGGTTAGAGATACGCAGTATTTT.

The V call is TRBV6-1, the J call TRBJ1-1, with 7 nucleotides matching TRBD1. Germline assignment: CDR1 MNHNS and CDR2 SASEGT. With 8 bases clipped from V and 0 bases from J, the junction kept 3 bases outside the gene matches. The CDR3 is 13 residues long. In DNA form, the CDR3 reads TGTGCCAGCGAGGGACAGTTGAACACTGAAGCTTTCTTT. It is translated as CASEGQLNTEAFF.

The chain links TRBV5-6 to TRBJ2-3; D possibly corresponds to TRBD2 (5 bases). Germline V gene sequence: CDR1 SGHDT, CDR2 YYEEEE. The CDR3 runs to 16 residues. Between the trimmed V and J ends, which lost 4 bases and 2 bases, there was a span of 17 bases. CDR3 nucleotides: TGTGCCAGCAGCGTCATCAGCGGCCACACCACAGATACGCAGTATTTT. Protein product: CASSVISGHTTDTQYF.

V and J are TRBV12-3 or TRBV12-4 and TRBJ2-7, with 13 bases matching TRBD2. J was trimmed by 4 bases and V by 6 bases; bases with no gene match: 6. The CDR3 totals 15 residues. CDR3 in amino acids: CASSGGLAGRYEQYF. CDR3 DNA: TGTGCCAGCAGCGGGGGACTAGCGGGACGATACGAGCAGTACTTC.

This clonotype was observed many times. The chain carries TRBV27 and TRBJ2-7, with D perhaps matching TRBD1 (5 bases). Germline V gene sequence: CDR1 MNHEY, CDR2 SMNVEV (reference sequence). V was clipped by 6 bases and J by 0 bases, with 12 bases between them. This CDR3 comprises 14 residues. The CDR3 here is CASRRQTHSYEQYF. The CDR3 bases are TGTGCCAGCAGAAGACAGACACACTCCTACGAGCAGTACTTC.

Comment on this clonotype: One end of the junction varies from germline; a read error may be responsible. The V gene is TRBV27, the J gene TRBJ2-5; no definite D call. The CDR3 totals 18 residues. The germline gives CDR1 MNHEY, CDR2 SMNVEV (reference sequence). For the CDR3, the DNA is TGTGCCAGCAGTCACCGGGCCATTGTCAAGGATCCGAAAGAGACCCGGTACTTC. Residues: CASSHRAIVKDPKETRYF.

This clonotype was recorded a few times. The chain is built from TRBV5-1 and TRBJ1-3; no firm D call. The germline V gene has CDR1 SGHRS and CDR2 YFSETQ. The ends were cut back, 3 bases at V and 4 bases at J, with 8 bases in the middle. The CDR3 runs 13 residues. This CDR3 reads CASSWEIGNTIYF. CDR3 coding DNA: TGCGCCAGCAGCTGGGAGATCGGAAACACCATATATTTT.

The chain links TRBV5-1 to TRBJ2-7; D not resolved. CDR3 length: 14 amino acids. V lost 4 bases and J lost 2, with 13 bases in between. Germline V gene data show CDR1 as SGHRS and CDR2 as YFSETQ. For the CDR3, the DNA is TGCGCCAGCAGCCCCGCAAACCCCACCTACGAGCAGTACTTC. Translating gives CASSPANPTYEQYF.